The 5 T cell receptor beta chains in this list originate from one sample, sequenced in a study of cytomegalovirus exposure and HLA in healthy donors. The PCR had 60 Vbeta and 13 Jbeta primers. The repertoire was sequenced with immunoSEQ multiplex PCR; TCRdb's copy has only in-frame clones and lacks some. The table includes about 260,000 clones, roughly 70% detected once. The material sequenced was PBMCs. Source of these receptors: a female donor in good health and CMV-seronegative.

The chain combines TRBV30 with TRBJ1-4; D unresolved. V gave up 2 bases and J gave up 8 bases, with 12 bases separating them. Germline assignment: CDR1 GTSNPN and CDR2 SVGIG (reference sequence). This CDR3 spans 13 amino acids. The CDR3 loop is CAWSRGDGEKLFF. CDR3 nucleotide sequence: TGTGCCTGGAGTCGGGGTGATGGGGAAAAACTGTTTTTT.

This chain uses TRBV11-3 with TRBJ1-6; 10 bases are shared with TRBD1. The CDR3 has 18 residues. J lost 5 bases, V lost 1 base, and 8 bases had no gene match. Per the germline V gene, CDR1 is SGHNT and CDR2 is YENEEA. CDR3 DNA sequence: TGTGCCAGCAGCTTAGGTCCGGGACAGGGGTGGAATAATTCACCCCTCCACTTT. This gives the protein CASSLGPGQGWNNSPLHF.

This clone was observed a few times. The chain links TRBV29-1 to TRBJ1-2, with unresolved D. The CDR3 has 13 residues. CDR1 SQVTM and CDR2 ANQGSEA come from the germline V gene. Trimming pared 3 bases from V and 2 bases from J, leaving 10 bases between. CDR3 residues: CSVEAQENYGYTF. For the CDR3, the DNA is TGCAGCGTTGAGGCGCAGGAAAACTATGGCTACACCTTC.

The chain carries TRBV5-6 and TRBJ2-5, with 7 bases aligning to TRBD2. The CDR3 spans 12 residues. Germline lookup yields CDR1 SGHDT and CDR2 YYEEEE. J gave up 5 bases and V 9 bases, and 7 bases lay outside the gene matches. CDR3 coding DNA: TGTGCCACGGAGCGGGATGGTGAGACCCAGTACTTC. It translates to CATERDGETQYF.

J is TRBJ2-5 and V is TRBV11-2; the match to TRBD2 covers 11 bases. This CDR3 region has 15 residues. The J segment lost 5 bases and the V segment lost 6 bases, leaving 8 bases of the junction unmatched. Germline CDR1 SGHAT, CDR2 FQNNGV. CDR3 sequence reads: CASRPRLAGRETQYF. CDR3 coding DNA: TGTGCCAGCAGGCCACGACTAGCGGGAAGGGAGACCCAGTACTTC.